These 23 T cell receptor beta chains were all obtained from the same sample, sequenced in a study of T cell responses to AZD1222 COVID-19 vaccine. The table came from immunoSEQ multiplex PCR; TCRdb's copy has only in-frame clones and leaves some out. In the table there are nearly 110,000 clones, roughly 87% of which are singletons. The material sequenced was peripheral blood, taken 28 days after the second AZD1222 dose. These TCRs come from an adult who received the AZD1222 COVID-19 vaccine.

This clone has just a few counts. The chain links TRBV6-6 to TRBJ2-3, with 9 nucleotides matching TRBD1. The ends lost 6 bases at V and 0 bases at J; junction bases unmatched: 16. This CDR3 comprises 19 residues. Germline CDR1 reads MNHNY; CDR2 reads SVGAGI (reference sequence). In DNA form, the CDR3 reads TGTGCCAGCAGGCGACAGGGGGTCCCGTCGTCCTCTAGCACAGATACGCAGTATTTT. Translating gives CASRRQGVPSSSSTDTQYF.

This rearrangement joins TRBV18 to TRBJ1-4; 7 bases are a match to TRBD1. In germline, CDR1 is KGHSH, CDR2 LQKENI. There are 13 residues in the CDR3. Trimming took 4 bases from V and 8 from J; bases not matched to a gene: 4. The CDR3, as DNA: TGTGCCAGCTCACGTGGACAGGAGGAAAAACTGTTTTTT. Translated, it gives CASSRGQEEKLFF.

This chain connects TRBV15 to TRBJ2-6; no clear D. Between the trimmed V and J ends, which lost 0 bases and 1 base, there was a span of 7 bases. The CDR3 sequence is 16 residues long. Looked up from germline, CDR1 is LNHNV and CDR2 is YYDKDF (reference sequence). As DNA, the CDR3 is TGTGCCACCAGCAGAGAGGCGCAGTCTGGGGCCAACGTCCTGACTTTC. Its translation: CATSREAQSGANVLTF.

The chain has TRBV12-3 or TRBV12-4 and TRBJ1-1, with unresolved D. The CDR3 length is 11 residues. The V gene lost 1 base and the J gene lost 3 bases, with 0 bases spanning the gap. The CDR3 DNA sequence: TGTGCCAGCAGTTTAGACACTGAAGCTTTCTTT. Its protein product is CASSLDTEAFF.

The chain recombines TRBV7-8 with TRBJ2-7; a possible D gene is TRBD1 (6 bases). The CDR3 sequence is 15 residues long. Between the trimmed V and J ends, which lost 4 bases and 4 bases, there was a span of 17 bases. Germline CDR1 is SGHVS and CDR2 is FQNEAQ. In DNA form, the CDR3 reads TGTGCCAGCAGCTCCTCCCCGACAGGTTTATACGAGCAGTACTTC. It specifies CASSSSPTGLYEQYF.

This clone was observed a few times. The chain has TRBV5-4 and TRBJ1-2; a weak D match, TRBD1 (6 bases). V shed 0 bases and J shed 1 base, with 13 bases lying between them. CDR1 and CDR2 from the germline V gene are SGHNT and YYREEE (reference sequence). The CDR3 covers 16 residues. The CDR3 coding sequence is TGTGCCAGCAGCTTGGATCGGGGGGCAAATAACTATGGCTACACCTTC. It encodes CASSLDRGANNYGYTF. The full variable domain, with the rest looked up from reference TRBV5-4 and TRBJ1-2, is ETGVTQSPTHLIKTRGQQVTLRCSSQSGHNTVSWYQQALGQGPQFIFQYYREEENGRGNFPPRFSGLQFPNYSSELNVNALELDDSALYLCASSLDRGANNYGYTFGSGTRLTVV.

V and J are TRBV18 and TRBJ1-4; tentatively, D is TRBD1 (5 bases). V was cut by 3 bases and J by 1 base, with 9 bases left in between. This CDR3 contains 15 residues. Germline V gene data show CDR1 as KGHSH and CDR2 as LQKENI. The CDR3 sequence: CASSPGGETNEKLFF. CDR3 nucleotide sequence: TGTGCCAGCTCACCCGGGGGAGAAACTAATGAAAAACTGTTTTTT.

This clone was detected only once. The V and J genes are TRBV19 and TRBJ2-4; 8 bases align to TRBD1. The junction had 8 bases not matched to a gene; V was cut back by 1 base and J by 9 bases. The CDR3 runs 15 residues. Germline CDR1 LNHDA, CDR2 SQIVND (reference sequence). The CDR3, as DNA: TGTGCCAGTAGTATAGGGACAGGGTCTTCGGTCATTCAGTACTTC. Translating gives CASSIGTGSSVIQYF. Supplemented by reference TRBV19 and TRBJ2-4, the full variable domain reads DGGITQSPKYLFRKEGQNVTLSCEQNLNHDAMYWYRQDPGQGLRLIYYSQIVNDFQKGDIAEGYSVSREKKESFPLTVTSAQKNPTAFYLCASSIGTGSSVIQYFGAGTRLSVL.

V usage is TRBV18 and J usage is TRBJ2-5; 10 bases line up with TRBD2. The germline V gene has CDR1 KGHSH and CDR2 LQKENI. The CDR3 spans 18 residues. V trimming: 4 bases; J trimming: 4 bases; junction bases outside the gene matches: 15. The CDR3: CASSLVQSLGLAAETQYF. CDR3 in DNA: TGTGCCAGCTCACTCGTCCAATCGCTCGGACTAGCGGCAGAGACCCAGTACTTC.

The chain has TRBV3-1 (or the pseudogene TRBV3-2) and TRBJ2-5; possible D gene TRBD1, 5 bases. The germline V and J ends were trimmed by 0 bases and 5 bases, with 13 bases remaining between them. In germline, CDR1 is LGHDT, CDR2 YNNKEL (reference sequence). CDR3 length: 15 amino acids. The CDR3 coding sequence is TGTGCCAGCAGCCAAGATCCGGATGCAGGGGAGACCCAGTACTTC. This codes for CASSQDPDAGETQYF.

V gene TRBV30 combines with J gene TRBJ1-1, with D uncertain. This CDR3 spans 11 amino acids. V dropped 0 bases and J dropped 4 bases, with 3 bases sitting between them. CDR1 and CDR2 from the germline V gene are GTSNPN and SVGIG (reference sequence). The CDR3 reads CAWSVSTEAFF. The CDR3 nucleotides read TGTGCCTGGAGTGTTAGCACTGAAGCTTTCTTT.

The chain uses TRBV6-2 or TRBV6-3 and TRBJ2-2, with D perhaps matching TRBD2 (7 bases). Deletions cut 4 bases from V and 5 bases from J, with 20 bases between. CDR1 and CDR2 from the germline V gene are MNHEY and SVGEGT. The CDR3 covers 17 residues. The CDR3, as DNA: TGTGCCAGCAGTTGGAACACGGGGGGCTTACGAACCGGGGAGCTGTTTTTT. This gives the protein CASSWNTGGLRTGELFF.

The chain uses TRBV3-1 (or the pseudogene TRBV3-2) and TRBJ2-7, with 10 bases fitting TRBD2. With 4 bases clipped from V and 2 bases from J, the junction kept 2 bases outside the gene matches. Germline assignment: CDR1 LGHDT and CDR2 YNNKEL (reference sequence). The CDR3 has 14 amino acids. CDR3 loop: CASSRLAGAYEQYF. Written as DNA, the CDR3 is TGTGCCAGCAGCCGCCTAGCGGGGGCCTACGAGCAGTACTTC.

The chain combines TRBV10-3 with TRBJ1-2; possibly TRBD1 for D (6 bases). The CDR3 is 16 residues long. Trimming left V 4 bases short and J 6 bases short, with 21 bases between. CDR1 ENHRY and CDR2 SYGVKD come from the germline V gene. CDR3 DNA sequence: TGTGCCATCAGTGCAAGAACCCAACAGGGCGGGGATGGCTACACCTTC. Translating gives CAISARTQQGGDGYTF.

The chain has TRBV19 and TRBJ1-2; D is unclear. This CDR3 comprises 16 residues. V lost 2 bases and J lost 0, with 13 bases in between. In germline, CDR1 is LNHDA, CDR2 SQIVND (reference sequence). The CDR3 DNA reads as TGTGCCAGTAGTATAATCGGGAGAGGTGCTAACTATGGCTACACCTTC. Protein: CASSIIGRGANYGYTF.

This clone has only a few counts. The rearrangement joins TRBV20-1 to TRBJ1-2, with D possibly being TRBD1 (6 bases). Germline lookup yields CDR1 DFQATT and CDR2 SNEGSKA (reference sequence). V was shortened by 3 bases and J by 1 base, with 12 bases between the two germline ends. The CDR3 has 14 residues. The CDR3 sequence: CSASPGTNNYGYTF. CDR3 bases: TGCAGTGCTAGTCCCGGGACAAATAACTATGGCTACACCTTC.

V is TRBV4-3 and J is TRBJ2-1; 8 bases agree with TRBD2. This CDR3 is 13 amino acids long. CDR1 and CDR2 from the germline V gene are LGHNA and YSLEER. The trim removed 4 bases at V and 5 bases at J, leaving 1 base unmatched. CDR3 in amino acids: CASSLLADNEQFF. For the CDR3, the DNA is TGCGCCAGCAGCCTACTAGCGGACAATGAGCAGTTCTTC.

The CDR3 loop reads CSVEGQGATYEQYF. Written as DNA, the CDR3 is TGCAGCGTTGAGGGACAGGGGGCTACCTACGAGCAGTACTTC. J is TRBJ2-7 and V is TRBV29-1, with 12 nucleotides matching TRBD1. With V trimmed by 3 bases and J by 2 bases, 2 bases remained unmatched. Germline loops: CDR1 SQVTM, CDR2 ANQGSEA. CDR3 length: 14 residues.

This rearrangement joins TRBV4-3 to TRBJ2-1; D is unresolved. The CDR3 has 14 residues. V shed 3 bases and J shed 8 bases, with 14 bases lying between them. Germline CDR1 LGHNA, CDR2 YSLEER. The CDR3 nucleotides read TGCGCCAGCAGCCAGGGCGTGGTTGGATATGAGCAGTTCTTC. It is translated as CASSQGVVGYEQFF.

Comment on this clone: Within the sample, other DNA sequences also encode this same CDR3. The chain joins TRBV28 to TRBJ2-5, with D possibly being TRBD2 (6 bases). Trimming removed 1 base from V and 2 bases from J, with 8 bases in between. The CDR3 runs 14 residues. The germline gives CDR1 MDHEN, CDR2 SYDVKM. CDR3 sequence reads: CASSLSGGQETQYF. The DNA of the CDR3 is TGTGCCAGCAGTTTATCCGGGGGACAAGAGACCCAGTACTTC.

The chain uses TRBV11-2 and TRBJ1-5; the D is unclear. Trimming stripped 0 bases from V and 6 bases from J, with 3 bases between. Germline V gene lookup returns CDR1 SGHAT and CDR2 FQNNGV. The length of the CDR3 is 12 residues. The CDR3 loop is CASSLEGQPQHF. The CDR3 DNA sequence: TGTGCCAGCAGCTTAGAAGGTCAGCCCCAGCATTTT.

This clone was observed once. The CDR3 sequence: CASSPPGTGWDAFF. The CDR3 DNA reads TGTGCCAGCAGCCCCCCCGGGACAGGGTGGGACGCTTTCTTT. The chain has TRBV28 and TRBJ1-1; 9 bases map to TRBD1. V lost 6 bases and J lost 11; bases outside the gene matches: 13. Germline V gene lookup returns CDR1 MDHEN and CDR2 SYDVKM. This CDR3 is built from 14 residues.

The chain links TRBV30 to TRBJ2-3; tentative D call: TRBD1 (5 bases). Germline CDR1 GTSNPN, CDR2 SVGIG (reference sequence). Trimming took off 4 bases at V and 0 bases at J, with 14 bases between the two ends. CDR3 size: 15 residues. The CDR3 coding sequence is TGTGCCTGGAAGGGGCGATTTTTGAGCACAGATACGCAGTATTTT. Protein: CAWKGRFLSTDTQYF.